A single sample is the source of the 26 T cell receptor beta chains below, sequenced in a study of blood T cell repertoires in COVID-19. Assay used: immunoSEQ multiplex PCR; TCRdb lists only in-frame clones, some missing. The repertoire holds hundreds of thousands of clones, with around 86% as singletons. What was sequenced was peripheral blood. These receptors were taken from a man aged 60-69 years who had recovered from COVID-19.

The chain links TRBV27 to TRBJ1-4; D may be TRBD1 (6 bases). The V gene's germline CDR1 is MNHEY and CDR2 SMNVEV (reference sequence). V lost 8 bases to trimming and J lost 0 bases, with 19 bases between them. The CDR3 has 17 residues. The CDR3 sequence is CASGKAGEPTTNEKLFF. Here the CDR3 DNA reads TGTGCCAGCGGCAAAGCAGGGGAACCTACAACTAATGAAAAACTGTTTTTT.

The gene calls are TRBV5-6 and TRBJ2-3; 7 nucleotides match TRBD1. This CDR3 comprises 15 residues. Germline V gene lookup returns CDR1 SGHDT and CDR2 YYEEEE. Trimming took 1 base from V and 4 from J; bases not matched to a gene: 6. In nucleotides, the CDR3 is TGTGCCAGCAGCTTGTACAGGGGAGAAGCAGATACGCAGTATTTT. Its protein is CASSLYRGEADTQYF.

CDR3 nucleotide sequence: TGTGCCAGTAGTTCTCGGAGTTTGGGGAACACTGAAGCTTTCTTT. This translates into CASSSRSLGNTEAFF. V gene TRBV19 combines with J gene TRBJ1-1; D is unresolved. This CDR3 contains 15 residues. Germline CDR1 and CDR2: LNHDA and SQIVND (reference sequence). V was clipped by 5 bases and J by 1 base, with 14 bases between them.

The V gene is TRBV3-1 (or the pseudogene TRBV3-2), the J gene TRBJ2-1; 11 nucleotides line up with TRBD2. The CDR3 loop spans 16 amino acids. Germline CDR1 reads LGHDT; CDR2 reads YNNKEL (reference sequence). J lost 6 bases, V lost 0 bases, and 4 bases had no gene match. CDR3 DNA sequence: TGTGCCAGCAGCCAAGACGCTAGCGGGGGGCGCAATGAGCAGTTCTTC. Translating it yields CASSQDASGGRNEQFF.

V and J are TRBV2 and TRBJ2-5, with TRBD2 matching 10 bases. With 3 bases clipped from V and 8 bases from J, the junction kept 6 bases outside the gene matches. The germline CDR1 and CDR2 sequences are SNHLY and FYNNEI. The CDR3 runs 14 residues. CDR3: CASSEASGGPTQYF. The CDR3 bases are TGTGCCAGCAGTGAGGCTAGCGGGGGACCAACCCAGTACTTC.

The V gene is TRBV4-2, the J gene TRBJ2-1; 13 nucleotides match TRBD2. V lost 5 bases, J lost 0 bases, and 13 bases stayed unmatched. The germline V gene has CDR1 LGHNA and CDR2 YNFKEQ. The CDR3 is 20 amino acids. CDR3 coding DNA: TGTGCCAGCAGCTCAGGGCTTGGACTAGCGGGAGTACGCTCCTACAATGAGCAGTTCTTC. Translated, it gives CASSSGLGLAGVRSYNEQFF.

CDR3 sequence reads: CASSRAGGSYEQYF. CDR3 nucleotide sequence: TGTGCCAGCTCACGAGCGGGAGGCTCCTACGAGCAGTACTTC. V usage is TRBV18 and J usage is TRBJ2-7; 9 bases fit TRBD2. The CDR3 has 14 residues. Germline V gene data show CDR1 as KGHSH and CDR2 as LQKENI. The V segment lost 4 bases and the J segment 0 bases; nucleotides outside the gene matches: 1.

The J gene is TRBJ2-5, the V gene TRBV5-1, with D maybe TRBD2 (6 bases). The V gene lost 3 bases and the J gene lost 5 bases, with 14 bases spanning the gap. Per the germline V gene, CDR1 is SGHRS and CDR2 is YFSETQ. The CDR3 has 14 amino acids. CDR3 region: CASSYGGAQETQYF. The DNA of the CDR3 is TGCGCCAGCAGCTACGGGGGAGCGCAGGAGACCCAGTACTTC.

The chain uses TRBV5-1 and TRBJ1-2, with D hard to call. The CDR3 runs 15 residues. From germline, CDR1 is SGHRS and CDR2 YFSETQ. Trimming removed 0 bases from V and 8 bases from J, with 17 bases in between. Here the CDR3 reads CASSLVGFEGSGYTF. The CDR3 nucleotides are TGCGCCAGCAGCTTGGTAGGGTTCGAGGGCTCCGGCTACACCTTC.

The chain is built from TRBV11-3 and TRBJ2-1, with 10 bases matching TRBD2. V was pared by 3 bases and J by 8 bases, with 4 bases of the junction left unmatched. CDR1 is SGHNT and CDR2 is YENEEA in the germline V gene. There are 14 residues in the CDR3. CDR3 in DNA: TGTGCCAGCAGCTTTGCTAGCGGGGGAGATGAGCAGTTCTTC. Translation: CASSFASGGDEQFF.

This rearrangement joins TRBV4-1 to TRBJ2-3; TRBD1 matches 7 bases. Trimming cost V 5 bases and J 6 bases; bases outside gene matches: 11. The CDR3 is 15 amino acids. Germline values: CDR1 MGHRA, CDR2 YSYEKL. In DNA, the CDR3 is TGCGCCAGCAGCGTCACAGGGGTGCCTTGGGATACGCAGTATTTT. Protein: CASSVTGVPWDTQYF.

This chain joins TRBV9 and TRBJ2-5; 9 nucleotides align to TRBD1. Germline CDR1 is SGDLS and CDR2 is YYNGEE. The CDR3 has 15 amino acids. The J segment lost 5 bases and the V segment lost 3 bases, leaving 8 bases of the junction unmatched. CDR3 sequence (DNA): TGTGCCAGCAGCGCCCGGGACAGGGCCGGCGAGACCCAGTACTTC. It specifies CASSARDRAGETQYF.

The J gene is TRBJ2-7, the V gene TRBV7-9; 7 bases agree with TRBD1. Germline V gene sequence: CDR1 SEHNR, CDR2 FQNEAQ (reference sequence). V was pared by 1 base and J by 6 bases, with 9 bases of the junction left unmatched. CDR3 length equals 15 residues. In DNA, the CDR3 is TGTGCCAGCAGCTTAGGAACCGGACAGGATCGCGAGCAGTACTTC. It specifies CASSLGTGQDREQYF.

V is TRBV5-1 and J is TRBJ2-5; 7 bases line up with TRBD2. CDR3 size: 13 residues. V trimming: 6 bases; J trimming: 3 bases; junction bases outside the gene matches: 5. Germline assignment: CDR1 SGHRS and CDR2 YFSETQ. CDR3 residues: CASTPGLKETQYF. The CDR3 DNA reads TGCGCCAGCACCCCGGGACTAAAAGAGACCCAGTACTTC.

The V and J genes are TRBV6-5 and TRBJ2-3; 9 positions match TRBD1. V lost 2 bases to trimming and J lost 7 bases; unmatched junction nucleotides: 4. Germline V gene sequence: CDR1 MNHEY, CDR2 SVGAGI. The CDR3 consists of 14 residues. In nucleotides, the CDR3 is TGTGCCAGCAGTTACGGGACAGGGCTTTATACGCAGTATTTT. It encodes CASSYGTGLYTQYF.

The chain has TRBV5-5 and TRBJ1-5; D gene ambiguous. The CDR3 contains 17 residues. In germline, CDR1 is SGHKS, CDR2 YYEKEE (reference sequence). Trimming removed 0 bases from V and 1 base from J, with 14 bases in between. The CDR3 bases are TGTGCCAGCAGCTTGGGAGGTTCCGGCATGAGCAATCAGCCCCAGCATTTT. It codes for CASSLGGSGMSNQPQHF.

Here the CDR3 reads CASSHISGGRNYGYTF. CDR3 DNA sequence: TGTGCCAGCAGCCATATTTCAGGGGGCAGGAACTATGGCTACACCTTC. The chain uses TRBV3-1 (or the pseudogene TRBV3-2) and TRBJ1-2, with 8 bases identical to TRBD1. The germline V gene has CDR1 LGHDT and CDR2 YNNKEL (reference sequence). This CDR3 comprises 16 residues. With 3 bases clipped from V and 2 bases from J, the junction kept 8 bases outside the gene matches.

V is TRBV19 and J is TRBJ1-1; D possibly corresponds to TRBD1 (6 bases). V lost 8 bases and J 0 bases, leaving 10 bases between the germline ends. Germline V gives CDR1 LNHDA, CDR2 SQIVND (reference sequence). The CDR3 runs 13 residues. The CDR3 DNA sequence: TGTGCCAGTTCCGGACAGATGAACACTGAAGCTTTCTTT. It is translated as CASSGQMNTEAFF.

The chain uses TRBV18 and TRBJ2-7; possibly TRBD2 for D (5 bases). The CDR3 contains 13 residues. Germline V CDR1 and CDR2: KGHSH, LQKENI. The ends were cut back, 2 bases at V and 8 bases at J, with 13 bases in the middle. The CDR3 DNA sequence: TGTGCCAGCTCACCAGGAGGACTGACGAAGCAGTACTTC. Translating it yields CASSPGGLTKQYF.

Only a few counts were recorded for this clone. The rearrangement joins TRBV3-1 (or the pseudogene TRBV3-2) to TRBJ2-5; weak D call: TRBD2 (5 bases). CDR1 and CDR2 (germline): LGHDT, YNNKEL (reference sequence). V lost 3 bases and J 2 bases, leaving 10 bases between the germline ends. This CDR3 contains 14 residues. CDR3 nucleotides: TGTGCCAGCAGCCATAGGACTTTACAAGAGACCCAGTACTTC. It encodes CASSHRTLQETQYF.

V usage is TRBV3-1 (or the pseudogene TRBV3-2) and J usage is TRBJ2-2, with 9 bases that match TRBD2. Germline V lookup: CDR1 LGHDT, CDR2 YNNKEL (reference sequence). The V and J ends lost 2 bases and 1 base, in that order; junction bases with no gene match: 8. This CDR3 is built from 18 residues. CDR3 loop: CASSQQTSGVLNTGELFF. As DNA, the CDR3 is TGTGCCAGCAGCCAACAGACTAGCGGAGTCCTGAACACCGGGGAGCTGTTTTTT.

This rearrangement joins TRBV10-3 to TRBJ2-7; D is possibly TRBD2 (6 bases). V was clipped by 8 bases and J by 2 bases, with 13 bases between them. The CDR3 consists of 13 residues. Germline V gene data show CDR1 as ENHRY and CDR2 as SYGVKD. The CDR3 coding sequence is TGTGCCATCGTGTCGGGGGTCACCTACGAGCAGTACTTC. This codes for CAIVSGVTYEQYF.

This clone has only one observation. This rearrangement joins TRBV7-9 to TRBJ1-4, with D uncertain. Germline CDR1 is SEHNR and CDR2 is FQNEAQ (reference sequence). V was clipped by 5 bases and J by 7 bases, with 20 bases between them. The CDR3 runs to 16 residues. The CDR3 loop is CASSVRGRQAPEKLFF. The CDR3 DNA reads TGTGCCAGCAGCGTTAGAGGGCGGCAGGCGCCTGAAAAACTGTTTTTT.

The chain employs TRBV19 and TRBJ1-6; TRBD1 agrees at 9 bases. CDR1 LNHDA and CDR2 SQIVND come from the germline V gene (reference sequence). The CDR3 has 18 residues. The V gene end was trimmed by 3 bases and the J gene end by 4 bases; junction bases not matched to a gene: 10. CDR3 DNA: TGTGCCAGTAGTATGGTTGCCGGGACAGGGTATTATAATTCACCCCTCCACTTT. Translation: CASSMVAGTGYYNSPLHF.

The chain combines TRBV20-1 with TRBJ2-1, with 8 nucleotides matching TRBD2. J was trimmed by 7 bases and V by 3 bases; bases with no gene match: 14. The CDR3 runs to 16 residues. Germline CDR1 is DFQATT and CDR2 is SNEGSKA (reference sequence). The CDR3 region is CSASRWASGLGNEQFF. The CDR3 bases are TGCAGTGCTAGTCGGTGGGCTAGCGGGCTTGGGAATGAGCAGTTCTTC.

The chain has TRBV4-1 and TRBJ2-7, with 11 bases aligning to TRBD1. This CDR3 comprises 15 residues. J gave up 1 base and V 1 base, and 0 bases lay outside the gene matches. Germline V lookup: CDR1 MGHRA, CDR2 YSYEKL. CDR3 DNA: TGCGCCAGCAGCCAAGGGGACAGGGGGTCCTACGAGCAGTACTTC. Translation: CASSQGDRGSYEQYF.